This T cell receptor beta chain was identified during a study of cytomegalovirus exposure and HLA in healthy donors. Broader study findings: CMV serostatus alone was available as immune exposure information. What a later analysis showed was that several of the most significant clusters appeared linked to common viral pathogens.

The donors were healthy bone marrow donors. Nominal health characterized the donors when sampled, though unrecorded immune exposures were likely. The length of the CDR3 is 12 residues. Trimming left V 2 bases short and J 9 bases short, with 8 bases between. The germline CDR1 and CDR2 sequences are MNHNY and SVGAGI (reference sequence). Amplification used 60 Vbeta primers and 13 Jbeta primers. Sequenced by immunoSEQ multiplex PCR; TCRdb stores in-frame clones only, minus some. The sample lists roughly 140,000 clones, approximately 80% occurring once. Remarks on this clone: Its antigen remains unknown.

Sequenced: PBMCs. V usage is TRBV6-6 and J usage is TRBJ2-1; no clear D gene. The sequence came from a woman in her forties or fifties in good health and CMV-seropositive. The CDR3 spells CASSYTYGEQFF. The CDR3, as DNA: TGTGCCAGCAGTTACACGTACGGTGAGCAGTTCTTC.